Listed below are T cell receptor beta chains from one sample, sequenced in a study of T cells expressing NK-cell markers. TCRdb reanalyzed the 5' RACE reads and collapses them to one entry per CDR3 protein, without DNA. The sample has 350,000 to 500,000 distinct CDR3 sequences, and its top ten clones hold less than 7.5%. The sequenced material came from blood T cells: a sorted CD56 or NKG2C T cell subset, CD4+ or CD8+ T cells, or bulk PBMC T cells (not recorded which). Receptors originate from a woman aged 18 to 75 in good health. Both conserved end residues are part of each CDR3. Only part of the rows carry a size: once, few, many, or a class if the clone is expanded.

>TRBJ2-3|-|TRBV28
CASSSRTGSRPDTQYF
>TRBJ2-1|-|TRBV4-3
CASSLSLADNEQFF
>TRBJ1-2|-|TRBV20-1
CSAGGGKGGANYGYTF
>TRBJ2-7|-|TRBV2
CASSGQGRYEQYF
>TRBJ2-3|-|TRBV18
CASSPPTSGLPSDTQYF
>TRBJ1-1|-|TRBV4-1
CASSQLTENTEAFF
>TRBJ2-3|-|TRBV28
CASSPPGLAGEWDTQYF
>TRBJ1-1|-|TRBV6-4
CASSVVGQGPLGAFF
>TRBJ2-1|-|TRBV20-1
CSARGTVSYNEQFF
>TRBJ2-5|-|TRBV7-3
CASSFTPTSRETQYF
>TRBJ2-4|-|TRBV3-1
CASSQRGTLAKNIQYF
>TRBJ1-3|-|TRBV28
CASSTGPDSGNTIYF
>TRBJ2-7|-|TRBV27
CASRPLTGGAYEQYF
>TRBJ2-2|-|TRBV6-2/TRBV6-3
CASSYSTDRGTNTGELFF
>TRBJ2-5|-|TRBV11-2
CASSLDHRGRETQYF
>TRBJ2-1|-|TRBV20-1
CSARGSSGTSSYNEQFF
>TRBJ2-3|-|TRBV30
CAWKDTKFADTQYF
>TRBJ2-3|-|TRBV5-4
CASSPGTGEDTQYF
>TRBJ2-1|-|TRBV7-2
CASSYQGASSYNEQFF
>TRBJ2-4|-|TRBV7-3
CASSSGASKNIQYF
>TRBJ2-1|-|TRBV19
CASSPLSGRGEQFF
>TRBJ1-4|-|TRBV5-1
CASSRTENEKLFF
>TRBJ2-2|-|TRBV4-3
CASSQRGEGAGELFF
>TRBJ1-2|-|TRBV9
CASSSGTVYGYTF
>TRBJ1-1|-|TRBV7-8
CASRNWGSTEAFF
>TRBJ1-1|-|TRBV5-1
CASSSTPRKENTEAFF
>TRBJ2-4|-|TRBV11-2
CASSFGTSGGTLAKNIQYF
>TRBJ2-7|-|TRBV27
CASSLGMGTAWEQYF
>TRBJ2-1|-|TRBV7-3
CASSLRDANNEQFF
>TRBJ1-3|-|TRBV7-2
CASSSSTGSGNTIYF
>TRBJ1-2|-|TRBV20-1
CSARDPGTGDYGYTF
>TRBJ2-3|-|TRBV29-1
CSVDGQGGADTQYF
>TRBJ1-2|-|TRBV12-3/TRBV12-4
CASSSRARGVYGYTF
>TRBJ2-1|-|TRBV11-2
CASSLDSGTHFNNEQFF
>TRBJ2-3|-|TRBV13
CASSSVTGDGGTQYF
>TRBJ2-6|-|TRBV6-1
CASTLNHGANVLTF
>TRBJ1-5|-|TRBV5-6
CASSLFRAGSNQPQHF
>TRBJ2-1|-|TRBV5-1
CASSPGSGSSYNEQFF
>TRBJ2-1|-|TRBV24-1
CATSDLIAGDINEQFF
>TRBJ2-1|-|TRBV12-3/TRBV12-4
CASSLNYEQFF
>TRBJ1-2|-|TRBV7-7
CASSASHEPDYGYTF
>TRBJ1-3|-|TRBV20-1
CSVRQNSGNTIYF
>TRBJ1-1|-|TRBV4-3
CASSQGQGRDTEAFF
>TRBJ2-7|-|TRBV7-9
CASSLVTTGYEQYF
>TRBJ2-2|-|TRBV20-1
CSASVGGTGELFF
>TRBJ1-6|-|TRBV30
CAWKTGSSYNSPLHF
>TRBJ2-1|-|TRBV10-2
CAIKAGGLYNEQFF
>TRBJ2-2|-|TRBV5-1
CASSLSTLHTGELFF
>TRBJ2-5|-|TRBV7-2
CASSWDPGRGETQYF
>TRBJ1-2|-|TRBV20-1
CSATPGTGGDGYTF
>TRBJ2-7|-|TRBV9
CASSVVGTSSDEQYF
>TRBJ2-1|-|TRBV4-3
CASSQVRGLEQFF
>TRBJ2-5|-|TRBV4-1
CASSLDGLAGEETQYF
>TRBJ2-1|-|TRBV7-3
CASSSRSGGDDNEQFF
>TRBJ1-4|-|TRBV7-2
CASSLSWANEKLFF
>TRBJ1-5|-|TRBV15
CATSLGRVLNQPQHF
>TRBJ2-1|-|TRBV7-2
CASRDGYEQFF
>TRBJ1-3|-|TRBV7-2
CASSLTRGTIYF
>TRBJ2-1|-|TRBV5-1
CASSLASGVLLSMEQFF
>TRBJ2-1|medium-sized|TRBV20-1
CSARDRLAGINEQFF